Listed below are T cell receptor beta chains from one sample, sequenced in a study of cytomegalovirus exposure and HLA in healthy donors. Using immunoSEQ multiplex PCR, the repertoire was profiled, and TCRdb retains in-frame clones only, with some absent. This sample has fewer than 85,000 clones; approximately 75% occur once, and the top ten carry 12%. The sample consisted of PBMCs. The receptors here all came from a woman between 40 and 50 years old in good health and CMV-seropositive. Both conserved end residues are part of each CDR3. The D gene is left open where the match is weak. Size is stated for part of the rows, as once, few or many counts, or as a class when the clone is expanded.

d_call: -
clone_size: -
j_call: TRBJ2-7
v_call: TRBV5-1
cdr3_nt: TGCGCCAGCAGCTTGACGGACAGCTCCTACGAGCAGTACTTC
cdr3_aa: CASSLTDSSYEQYF

d_call: TRBD2
clone_size: -
j_call: TRBJ2-3
v_call: TRBV2
cdr3_nt: TGTGCCAGCAGTGTCCTAGCGGACGGCACAGATACGCAGTATTTT
cdr3_aa: CASSVLADGTDTQYF

d_call: TRBD1
clone_size: -
j_call: TRBJ2-2
v_call: TRBV5-1
cdr3_nt: TGCGCCAGCAGCTTGACGTCAGGGGGCACCGGGGAGCTGTTTTTT
cdr3_aa: CASSLTSGGTGELFF

d_call: TRBD2
clone_size: -
j_call: TRBJ2-5
v_call: TRBV5-8
cdr3_nt: TGTGCCAGCAGCTTGGGTCTAGCGGGGGACCAAGAGACCCAGTACTTC
cdr3_aa: CASSLGLAGDQETQYF

d_call: -
clone_size: -
j_call: TRBJ2-7
v_call: TRBV5-1
cdr3_nt: TGCGCCAGCAGCTTGGCGTCAGGGATTTCCTACGAGCAGTACTTC
cdr3_aa: CASSLASGISYEQYF

d_call: -
clone_size: -
j_call: TRBJ1-1
v_call: TRBV5-6
cdr3_nt: TGTGCCAGCAGCTTGGAAGGACACCTCGAAGCTTTCTTT
cdr3_aa: CASSLEGHLEAFF

d_call: -
clone_size: -
j_call: TRBJ1-2
v_call: TRBV9
cdr3_nt: TGTGCCAGCAGCGCTTTACTTCACAGGGAGAGGAACTATGGCTACACCTTC
cdr3_aa: CASSALLHRERNYGYTF

d_call: TRBD1
clone_size: -
j_call: TRBJ2-2
v_call: TRBV19
cdr3_nt: TGTGCCAGTAGTATGTCCGGGACAGGGGGCGTAACCGGGGAGCTGTTTTTT
cdr3_aa: CASSMSGTGGVTGELFF

d_call: TRBD1
clone_size: -
j_call: TRBJ1-3
v_call: TRBV19
cdr3_nt: TGTGCCAGCCAACCCCGGGACAGTGTAAGCTCTGGAAACACCATATATTTT
cdr3_aa: CASQPRDSVSSGNTIYF

d_call: TRBD1
clone_size: -
j_call: TRBJ2-5
v_call: TRBV30
cdr3_nt: TGTGCCTGGACCGGGACAGCGCAAGAGACCCAGTACTTC
cdr3_aa: CAWTGTAQETQYF

d_call: -
clone_size: -
j_call: TRBJ2-7
v_call: TRBV27
cdr3_nt: TGTGCCAGCAAGAAGGGGCGGAGTTCCTACGAGCAGTACTTC
cdr3_aa: CASKKGRSSYEQYF

d_call: TRBD1
clone_size: -
j_call: TRBJ2-3
v_call: TRBV5-1
cdr3_nt: TGCGCCAGCAGCTTAGGACAGGGGGCAGATACGCAGTATTTT
cdr3_aa: CASSLGQGADTQYF

d_call: -
clone_size: once
j_call: TRBJ1-1
v_call: TRBV29-1
cdr3_nt: TGCAGCGTTGAAGTAACGGGTCTTGGTGAAGCTTTCTTT
cdr3_aa: CSVEVTGLGEAFF

d_call: -
clone_size: -
j_call: TRBJ2-7
v_call: TRBV15
cdr3_nt: TGTGCCACCAGCAGAGAGGCGACAGCATCCTACGAGCAGTACTTC
cdr3_aa: CATSREATASYEQYF

d_call: -
clone_size: medium-sized
j_call: TRBJ1-5
v_call: TRBV29-1
cdr3_nt: TGCAGCGCCTCAGGGGAGGGCGATCAGCCCCAGCATTTT
cdr3_aa: CSASGEGDQPQHF

d_call: -
clone_size: -
j_call: TRBJ1-5
v_call: TRBV30
cdr3_nt: TGTGCCTGGAGTGGAGGGATCTTTAATCAGCCCCAGCATTTT
cdr3_aa: CAWSGGIFNQPQHF

d_call: TRBD1
clone_size: few
j_call: TRBJ1-2
v_call: TRBV25-1
cdr3_nt: TGTGCCAGCAGCTCACAGGGGCGCTATGGCTACACCTTC
cdr3_aa: CASSSQGRYGYTF

d_call: TRBD2
clone_size: few
j_call: TRBJ2-1
v_call: TRBV5-6
cdr3_nt: TGTGCCAGCAGCTTGAGGTTAGCGGGGGGGCAAAATGAGCAGTTCTTC
cdr3_aa: CASSLRLAGGQNEQFF

d_call: TRBD1
clone_size: -
j_call: TRBJ2-1
v_call: TRBV5-5
cdr3_nt: TGTGCCAGCAGCTCCCGATCTCGGGACAGGGGACCCAATGAGCAGTTCTTC
cdr3_aa: CASSSRSRDRGPNEQFF

d_call: TRBD2
clone_size: few
j_call: TRBJ2-7
v_call: TRBV5-1
cdr3_nt: TGCGCCAGCAGCTTGGAGACTAGCGGGGGGGAGCGATACTTC
cdr3_aa: CASSLETSGGERYF

d_call: -
clone_size: -
j_call: TRBJ2-1
v_call: TRBV6-5
cdr3_nt: TGTGCCAGCATAACTCCGAATGAGCAGTTCTTC
cdr3_aa: CASITPNEQFF

d_call: TRBD1
clone_size: -
j_call: TRBJ2-6
v_call: TRBV15
cdr3_nt: TGTGCCACCAGCCTGAGACAGGGAAGACAATCTGGGGCCAACGTCCTGACTTTC
cdr3_aa: CATSLRQGRQSGANVLTF

d_call: TRBD1
clone_size: once
j_call: TRBJ2-7
v_call: TRBV18
cdr3_nt: TGTGCCAGCTCACCACCGGAGCAGGGGGACACCTACGAGCAGTACTTC
cdr3_aa: CASSPPEQGDTYEQYF

d_call: -
clone_size: -
j_call: TRBJ2-7
v_call: TRBV13
cdr3_nt: TGTGCCAGCAGCTTAGGAGGGGTAGGGTCCTACGAGCAGTACTTC
cdr3_aa: CASSLGGVGSYEQYF

d_call: TRBD1
clone_size: few
j_call: TRBJ1-1
v_call: TRBV4-1
cdr3_nt: TGCGCCAGCAGCAACTACAGGGGGGCTGAAGCTTTCTTT
cdr3_aa: CASSNYRGAEAFF

d_call: TRBD1
clone_size: -
j_call: TRBJ1-5
v_call: TRBV7-9
cdr3_nt: TGTGCCAGCAGCTCAACAGGGGGGCAGCCCCAGCATTTT
cdr3_aa: CASSSTGGQPQHF

d_call: -
clone_size: few
j_call: TRBJ2-1
v_call: TRBV4-1
cdr3_nt: TGCGCCAGCAGCCAAGGACACGGGGACTACAATGAGCAGTTCTTC
cdr3_aa: CASSQGHGDYNEQFF

d_call: TRBD1
clone_size: -
j_call: TRBJ2-4
v_call: TRBV5-4
cdr3_nt: TGTGCCAGCAGTCCACAGGGGGCGGTGGCCAAAAACATTCAGTACTTC
cdr3_aa: CASSPQGAVAKNIQYF

d_call: -
clone_size: -
j_call: TRBJ1-5
v_call: TRBV4-2
cdr3_nt: TGTGCCAGCAGTGGAGTTTGGCAGGGAAATCAGCCCCAGCATTTT
cdr3_aa: CASSGVWQGNQPQHF

d_call: TRBD1
clone_size: -
j_call: TRBJ1-6
v_call: TRBV5-5
cdr3_nt: TGTGCCAGCAGCCACCAGTCGGGGGAAGGACAGGGAAATTCACCCCTCCACTTT
cdr3_aa: CASSHQSGEGQGNSPLHF

d_call: TRBD1
clone_size: once
j_call: TRBJ2-7
v_call: TRBV9
cdr3_nt: TGTGCCAGCAGCGCACCCACAGGGGCCCACGAGCAGTACTTC
cdr3_aa: CASSAPTGAHEQYF

d_call: TRBD1
clone_size: -
j_call: TRBJ1-6
v_call: TRBV5-1
cdr3_nt: TGCGCCAGCACAGGGGGCGAAGAACCCCTCCACTTT
cdr3_aa: CASTGGEEPLHF

d_call: -
clone_size: -
j_call: TRBJ1-6
v_call: TRBV2
cdr3_nt: TGTGCCAGCAAGGGGGAATGGGACATCGGAACCTCACCCCTCCACTTT
cdr3_aa: CASKGEWDIGTSPLHF

d_call: TRBD1
clone_size: -
j_call: TRBJ1-1
v_call: TRBV2
cdr3_nt: TGTGCCAGCAGCCTCCGTCACAGGGGGTACACTGAAGCTTTCTTT
cdr3_aa: CASSLRHRGYTEAFF

d_call: -
clone_size: -
j_call: TRBJ2-2
v_call: TRBV10-2
cdr3_nt: TGCGCCAGCAGCAGAGGCCCGAACACCGGGGAGCTGTTTTTT
cdr3_aa: CASSRGPNTGELFF

d_call: -
clone_size: -
j_call: TRBJ1-1
v_call: TRBV5-6
cdr3_nt: TGTGCCAGCAGCTATCCACAGAACACTGAAGCTTTCTTT
cdr3_aa: CASSYPQNTEAFF

d_call: TRBD2
clone_size: -
j_call: TRBJ2-7
v_call: TRBV4-2
cdr3_nt: TGTGCCAGCAGCCAAGATCATGCCGGGGGGGCTTCCTACGAGCAGTACTTC
cdr3_aa: CASSQDHAGGASYEQYF

d_call: TRBD1
clone_size: few
j_call: TRBJ1-2
v_call: TRBV6-1
cdr3_nt: TGTGCCAGCAAGGGACAGGGCGGCTACACCTTC
cdr3_aa: CASKGQGGYTF

d_call: TRBD2
clone_size: few
j_call: TRBJ2-1
v_call: TRBV19
cdr3_nt: TGTGCCAGTAGGGGGGAAAGCGGGGGATACAATGAGCAGTTCTTC
cdr3_aa: CASRGESGGYNEQFF

d_call: -
clone_size: -
j_call: TRBJ1-2
v_call: TRBV20-1
cdr3_nt: TGCAGTGCGTCCTTCAGGGGAGGCTACACCTTC
cdr3_aa: CSASFRGGYTF